Following are 2 T cell receptor beta chains from one sample sequenced in a study of cytomegalovirus exposure and HLA in healthy donors. The method was immunoSEQ multiplex PCR; TCRdb's version includes in-frame clones alone and lacks a portion of them. The table records around 190,000 clones, roughly 83% of them present only once. Sequencing used PBMCs. The receptors come from a woman between 18 and 29 years old in good health and CMV-seronegative.

V and J are TRBV7-9 and TRBJ1-1; TRBD1 might be the D (6 bases). Trimming took 5 bases from V and 0 from J, leaving 13 bases between them. The CDR3 has 15 residues. Germline V gene sequence: CDR1 SEHNR, CDR2 FQNEAQ (reference sequence). The DNA for the CDR3 is TGTGCCAGCAGCCCGAGGACAGACATGAACACTGAAGCTTTCTTT. This gives the protein CASSPRTDMNTEAFF.

This clone was counted a few times. J is TRBJ2-7 and V is TRBV7-3, with 11 bases that match TRBD1. V lost 4 bases and J lost 2; bases outside the gene matches: 1. Germline V gene lookup returns CDR1 SGHTA and CDR2 FQGTGA. CDR3 length: 14 residues. This chain's CDR3 is CASSWTGGAYEQYF. CDR3 in DNA: TGTGCCAGCAGCTGGACAGGGGGCGCCTACGAGCAGTACTTC.